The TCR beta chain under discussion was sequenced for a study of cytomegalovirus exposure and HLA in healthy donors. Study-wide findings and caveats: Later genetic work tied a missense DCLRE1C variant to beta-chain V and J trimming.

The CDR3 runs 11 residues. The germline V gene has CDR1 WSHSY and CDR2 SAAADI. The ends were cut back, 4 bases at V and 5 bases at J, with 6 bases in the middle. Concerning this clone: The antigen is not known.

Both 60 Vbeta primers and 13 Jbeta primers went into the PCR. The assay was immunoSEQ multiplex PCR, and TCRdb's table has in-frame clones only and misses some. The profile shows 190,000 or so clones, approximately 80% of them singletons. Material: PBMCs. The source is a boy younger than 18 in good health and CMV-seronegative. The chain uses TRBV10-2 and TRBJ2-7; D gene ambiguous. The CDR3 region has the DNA TGCGCCAGCAGTGTTTTTAACGAGCAGTACTTC. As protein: CASSVFNEQYF.